This note documents a single TCR beta chain sequence. Original processing notes: For nucleated cells, counts were estimated from reference gene primer amplification. Profiled with immunoSEQ multiplex PCR; TCRdb holds only in-frame clones, not every one. V, J and clone size are those of that table, while D and trimming were read from the DNA. This table has about 210,000 clones, 80% to 90% appearing once. This record comes from a study of blood T cell repertoires in COVID-19. The wider study: Sites in the United States, Italy and Spain provided acute and convalescent COVID-19 samples.

Germline CDR1 and CDR2: MGHRA and YSYEKL. Trimming cost V 0 bases and J 4 bases; bases outside gene matches: 2. The CDR3 is 14 amino acids. Sequenced sample: peripheral blood. V usage is TRBV4-1 and J usage is TRBJ1-2; TRBD1 matches at 7 bases. The TCR comes from a man between 18 and 29 years old with active or convalescent COVID-19. CDR3 sequence reads: CASSQDRGSYGYTF. The CDR3 nucleotides read TGCGCCAGCAGCCAAGACAGGGGGAGCTATGGCTACACCTTC.